This passage covers 15 T cell receptor beta chains from one sample sequenced in a study of response to subunit inactivated influenza vaccine. A single record per CDR3 protein comes from TCRdb applying MiXCR to the RT-PCR reads. Of about 540,000 distinct CDR3 sequences detected, under 30% appear once; the ten largest clones hold 2.8%. The sample also formed part of further work on T cells expressing NK-cell markers. This second study says: It was by 5'RACE template switching with UMIs that TCR beta cDNA was made.

The material sequenced was CD4+ T cells sorted from PBMCs, taken 11 to 12 days after vaccination. The origin of the receptors is a man between 50 and 59 years old who received an inactivated influenza vaccine.

This clonotype was picked up a small number of times. This chain connects TRBV5-6 to TRBJ2-7; the D gene is possibly TRBD1 (5 bases). There are 16 residues in the CDR3. Looked up from germline, CDR1 is SGHDT and CDR2 is YYEEEE. The germline V and J ends were trimmed by 4 bases and 4 bases, with 21 bases remaining between them. The DNA of the CDR3 is TGTGCCAGCAGCCCCTGGCCCGACAGTGAGGAGTACGAGCAGTACTTC. This gives the protein CASSPWPDSEEYEQYF.

The chain carries TRBV5-1 and TRBJ2-7; perhaps TRBD2 as D (7 bases). V was pared by 3 bases and J by 5 bases, with 15 bases between. The CDR3 sequence is 14 residues long. CDR1 and CDR2 from the germline V gene are SGHRS and YFSETQ. CDR3 protein: CASSSFGGPHEQYF. The CDR3 bases are TGCGCCAGCAGCTCGTTCGGGGGGCCCCACGAGCAGTACTTC.

V and J are TRBV20-1 and TRBJ2-3; perhaps TRBD2 as D (5 bases). The CDR3 runs to 14 residues. Germline CDR1 reads DFQATT; CDR2 reads SNEGSKA (reference sequence). Trimming shortened V by 2 bases and J by 0 bases, and 9 bases separated the two germline ends. CDR3 residues: CSARIGMSTDTQYF. CDR3 DNA: TGCAGTGCTAGAATCGGGATGAGCACAGATACGCAGTATTTT.

A few counts support this clonotype. The chain has TRBV5-1 and TRBJ2-3, with 7 nucleotides matching TRBD1. The V gene end was trimmed by 5 bases and the J gene end by 0 bases; junction bases not matched to a gene: 6. Germline V gene sequence: CDR1 SGHRS, CDR2 YFSETQ. The CDR3 has 15 residues. CDR3 sequence (DNA): TGCGCCAGCAGGAAACAGGGGCAAAGCACAGATACGCAGTATTTT. Protein sequence: CASRKQGQSTDTQYF.

V is TRBV7-2 and J is TRBJ1-5; 7 nucleotides agree with TRBD1. Losses at the gene ends were 1 base for V and 5 bases for J; bases not matched to a gene: 5. Germline values: CDR1 SGHTA, CDR2 FQGNSA. This CDR3 comprises 15 residues. This chain's CDR3 is CASSLEGTVYQPQHF. CDR3 sequence (DNA): TGTGCCAGCAGCTTAGAGGGGACAGTCTATCAGCCCCAGCATTTT.

The chain links TRBV15 to TRBJ1-4, with D perhaps matching TRBD1 (5 bases). Germline assignment: CDR1 LNHNV and CDR2 YYDKDF (reference sequence). CDR3 size: 15 residues. The ends were cut back, 3 bases at V and 7 bases at J, with 15 bases in the middle. CDR3 protein: CATSRPMGVSEKLFF. The CDR3 nucleotides are TGTGCCACCAGCAGGCCGATGGGGGTCAGTGAAAAACTGTTTTTT.

This clonotype was recorded a few times. The chain carries TRBV3-1 and TRBJ2-1; tentative D call: TRBD2 (6 bases). Germline-derived CDR1 and CDR2 are LGHDT and YNNKEL (reference sequence). V lost 4 bases to trimming and J lost 4 bases, with 14 bases between them. The CDR3 contains 15 residues. This CDR3 reads CASSPRDFQYNEQFF. As DNA, the CDR3 is TGTGCCAGCAGCCCCCGGGACTTCCAATACAATGAGCAGTTCTTC.

The DNA for the CDR3 is TGCGCCAGCAGCGGCGTACCCGGGCGTGGCAATGAGCAGTTCTTC. This translates into CASSGVPGRGNEQFF. The rearrangement joins TRBV5-1 to TRBJ2-1; D is unclear. V lost 4 bases, J lost 6 bases, and 17 bases lay in between. CDR1 is SGHRS and CDR2 is YFSETQ in the germline V gene. This CDR3 has 15 amino acids. The full variable domain, its missing parts supplied by reference TRBV5-1 and TRBJ2-1, is KAGVTQTPRYLIKTRGQQVTLSCSPISGHRSVSWYQQTPGQGLQFLFEYFSETQRNKGNFPGRFSGRQFSNSRSEMNVSTLELGDSALYLCASSGVPGRGNEQFFGPGTRLTVL.

The genes are TRBV5-1 and TRBJ1-1; the D is unclear. V lost 4 bases, J lost 0 bases, and 10 bases lay in between. This CDR3 has 14 amino acids. CDR1 and CDR2 from the germline V gene are SGHRS and YFSETQ. The CDR3 region has the DNA TGCGCCAGCAGCGTCGGAGAAATGAACACTGAAGCTTTCTTT. Encoded protein: CASSVGEMNTEAFF.

This chain links TRBV28 with TRBJ2-3; 9 positions agree with TRBD2. Germline CDR1 is MDHEN and CDR2 is SYDVKM. The trim removed 5 bases at V and 4 bases at J, leaving 4 bases unmatched. The length of the CDR3 is 14 residues. CDR3 amino acids: CASSRSSGADTQYF. CDR3 coding DNA: TGTGCCAGCAGTCGATCTAGCGGGGCAGATACGCAGTATTTT.

The chain couples TRBV12-3 or TRBV12-4 to TRBJ2-2; D gene uncertain. The CDR3 runs to 17 residues. V shed 6 bases and J shed 0 bases, with 17 bases lying between them. The chain's CDR3 is CASRPPAGKSNTGELFF. In DNA form, the CDR3 reads TGTGCCAGCAGGCCCCCGGCTGGGAAGTCGAACACCGGGGAGCTGTTTTTT.

This clonotype appeared a few times. This chain uses TRBV5-1 with TRBJ2-2; D may be TRBD1 (5 bases). This CDR3 spans 15 amino acids. V lost 1 base and J lost 3, with 10 bases in between. Germline V gene lookup returns CDR1 SGHRS and CDR2 YFSETQ. CDR3 region: CASSLRIGDTGELFF. CDR3 in DNA: TGCGCCAGCAGCTTGAGAATAGGGGACACCGGGGAGCTGTTTTTT.

The chain employs TRBV15 and TRBJ2-5; perhaps TRBD2 as D (5 bases). Trimming stripped 4 bases from V and 3 bases from J, with 15 bases between. The CDR3 sequence is 15 residues long. Germline V gives CDR1 LNHNV, CDR2 YYDKDF (reference sequence). CDR3: CATSTSGLAKETQYF. CDR3 DNA sequence: TGTGCCACCAGCACCTCAGGACTTGCCAAAGAGACCCAGTACTTC.

This clonotype has a handful of counts. The V call is TRBV9, the J call TRBJ2-1; 9 nucleotides line up with TRBD2. The germline V gene has CDR1 SGDLS and CDR2 YYNGEE. J gave up 3 bases and V 1 base, and 2 bases lay outside the gene matches. CDR3 length: 15 amino acids. The CDR3 nucleotides are TGTGCCAGCAGCGTAAGACTAGCGGACTACAATGAGCAGTTCTTC. Protein product: CASSVRLADYNEQFF.

The chain couples TRBV5-6 to TRBJ2-5; D call uncertain. Trimming left V 1 base short and J 2 bases short, with 6 bases between. The CDR3 sequence is 13 residues long. CDR1 SGHDT and CDR2 YYEEEE come from the germline V gene. The CDR3 region is CASSLIQQETQYF. The CDR3 DNA is TGTGCCAGCAGCTTGATCCAGCAAGAGACCCAGTACTTC.